The 8 T cell receptor beta chains in this list originate from one sample, sequenced in a study of blood T cell repertoires in COVID-19. Clones were sequenced by immunoSEQ multiplex PCR, and TCRdb holds only the in-frame ones, with some missing. The sample lists some 130,000 clones; roughly 82% were seen once. The specimen sequenced was peripheral blood. The receptors come from a man older than 75 with acute or convalescent COVID-19.

V and J are TRBV14 and TRBJ2-3; 7 nucleotides match TRBD2. The CDR3 is made up of 16 amino acids. Germline values: CDR1 SGHDN, CDR2 FVKESK. Germline trimming cut 6 bases from V and 6 bases from J; bases unmatched to any gene: 15. CDR3 loop: CASRYPGTFGRDTQYF. CDR3 in DNA: TGTGCCAGCAGGTACCCCGGGACTTTCGGGAGGGATACGCAGTATTTT.

This clone has only one observation. This chain connects TRBV5-4 to TRBJ2-3; 7 bases match TRBD1. Trimming took 3 bases from V and 2 from J; bases not matched to a gene: 9. The CDR3 extends over 16 amino acids. Germline V gene sequence: CDR1 SGHNT, CDR2 YYREEE (reference sequence). Written as DNA, the CDR3 is TGTGCCAGCAGCTGGCCCGGGACAGAGGTCACAGATACGCAGTATTTT. It yields the protein CASSWPGTEVTDTQYF.

The chain combines TRBV2 with TRBJ1-5; 7 nucleotides align to TRBD1. The V segment lost 6 bases and the J segment 4 bases; nucleotides outside the gene matches: 6. This CDR3 is built from 14 residues. Germline loops: CDR1 SNHLY, CDR2 FYNNEI. The CDR3 loop reads CASRGDSTNQPQHF. The CDR3 DNA sequence: TGTGCCAGCAGAGGGGACAGCACAAATCAGCCCCAGCATTTT.

The V and J genes are TRBV5-6 and TRBJ2-5; 7 positions match TRBD1. With 3 bases clipped from V and 3 bases from J, the junction kept 14 bases outside the gene matches. Germline assignment: CDR1 SGHDT and CDR2 YYEEEE. This CDR3 is built from 17 residues. In nucleotides, the CDR3 is TGTGCCAGCAGCTATTCTCCGACAGGGTGGTTTGAAGAGACCCAGTACTTC. Translating it yields CASSYSPTGWFEETQYF.

CDR3 in DNA: TGCGCCAGCAGCTTCTTGGGGTCTCAGGGTGAAAAACTGTTTTTT. Amino acids: CASSFLGSQGEKLFF. The chain carries TRBV5-1 and TRBJ1-4; D is possibly TRBD1 (5 bases). Deletions cut 2 bases from V and 7 bases from J, with 15 bases between. The CDR3 totals 15 residues. Germline CDR1 reads SGHRS; CDR2 reads YFSETQ.

The V call is TRBV18, the J call TRBJ2-7, with TRBD1 matching over 9 bases. The CDR3 spans 15 residues. V lost 6 bases and J lost 5; bases outside the gene matches: 11. Per germline, CDR1 KGHSH and CDR2 LQKENI. The CDR3 region is CASSSPGTGKNEQYF. The CDR3 bases are TGTGCCAGCTCCTCCCCCGGGACAGGGAAGAACGAGCAGTACTTC.

The chain links TRBV19 to TRBJ1-1, with D possibly being TRBD1 (6 bases). The CDR3 is 14 amino acids. The germline V gene has CDR1 LNHDA and CDR2 SQIVND (reference sequence). The V gene lost 3 bases and the J gene lost 1 base, with 9 bases spanning the gap. The CDR3 bases are TGTGCCAGTAGTATGGCGACAGGGAACACTGAAGCTTTCTTT. The encoded protein is CASSMATGNTEAFF.

The gene calls are TRBV18 and TRBJ1-2, with D possibly being TRBD1 (6 bases). V lost 3 bases and J lost 4, with 12 bases in between. The CDR3 sequence is 14 residues long. Germline lookup yields CDR1 KGHSH and CDR2 LQKENI. This chain's CDR3 is CASSPDRPVYGYTF. CDR3 in DNA: TGTGCCAGCTCACCGGACAGACCTGTCTATGGCTACACCTTC.